The 32 T cell receptor beta chains listed next were all sequenced from one sample in a study of T cell responses to AZD1222 COVID-19 vaccine. This table comes from immunoSEQ multiplex PCR, and its TCRdb copy is limited to in-frame clones, with some not included. The sample yields about 150,000 clones, 90% seen once. This specimen consisted of peripheral blood, obtained on day 0 of AZD1222 vaccination. The source is an adult in good health.

The V and J genes are TRBV7-9 and TRBJ1-1; 8 nucleotides line up with TRBD1. The CDR3 spans 13 residues. Germline V lookup: CDR1 SEHNR, CDR2 FQNEAQ (reference sequence). Unmatched junction bases numbered 4, after V lost 5 bases and J lost 5 bases. The CDR3 nucleotides read TGTGCCAGCAGCGTGGACAGGGAGACTGAAGCTTTCTTT. Its translation: CASSVDRETEAFF.

The CDR3 reads CASSLGRGEQETQYF. In nucleotides, the CDR3 is TGTGCCAGCAGCCTCGGCCGGGGGGAACAAGAGACCCAGTACTTC. The gene calls are TRBV7-2 and TRBJ2-5, with 7 bases aligning to TRBD2. Germline CDR1 and CDR2: SGHTA and FQGNSA. V shed 5 bases, J shed 2 bases, and the junction held 8 bases outside the gene matches. This CDR3 is 15 amino acids long.

The chain uses TRBV15 and TRBJ2-2; TRBD2 matches at 10 bases. CDR1 and CDR2 from the germline V gene are LNHNV and YYDKDF (reference sequence). The CDR3 loop spans 16 amino acids. The V segment lost 1 base and the J segment 1 base; nucleotides outside the gene matches: 0. The CDR3 DNA sequence: TGTGCCACCAGCAGAGCTAGCGGGGGGAACACCGGGGAGCTGTTTTTT. Protein sequence: CATSRASGGNTGELFF.

The chain combines TRBV12-3 or TRBV12-4 with TRBJ2-7, with D maybe TRBD2 (6 bases). This CDR3 is 13 amino acids long. Trimming pared 0 bases from V and 4 bases from J, leaving 7 bases between. CDR3 protein: CASSLAEGYEQYF. CDR3 coding DNA: TGTGCCAGCAGTTTAGCGGAGGGATACGAGCAGTACTTC.

This sequence joins TRBV9 and TRBJ2-1; possibly TRBD1 for D (5 bases). V was clipped by 0 bases and J by 4 bases, with 11 bases between them. Per germline, CDR1 SGDLS and CDR2 YYNGEE. The CDR3 has 15 amino acids. CDR3 in DNA: TGTGCCAGCAGCGTAGAGGGGTGGGGATACAATGAGCAGTTCTTC. Protein: CASSVEGWGYNEQFF. Full variable domain (missing parts from reference TRBV9 and TRBJ2-1): DSGVTQTPKHLITATGQRVTLRCSPRSGDLSVYWYQQSLDQGLQFLIQYYNGEERAKGNILERFSAQQFPDLHSELNLSSLELGDSALYFCASSVEGWGYNEQFFGPGTRLTVL.

The chain combines TRBV30 with TRBJ1-3; D is unclear. Germline-derived CDR1 and CDR2 are GTSNPN and SVGIG (reference sequence). This CDR3 spans 12 amino acids. V shed 0 bases and J shed 7 bases, with 7 bases lying between them. Written as DNA, the CDR3 is TGTGCCTGGAGTGTACGAAGCAACACCATATATTTT. Translating it yields CAWSVRSNTIYF.

The rearrangement joins TRBV5-6 to TRBJ1-5; possible D gene TRBD1, 5 bases. Germline V lookup: CDR1 SGHDT, CDR2 YYEEEE. The CDR3 has 15 residues. Trimming took off 6 bases at V and 6 bases at J, with 19 bases between the two ends. In DNA, the CDR3 is TGTGCCAGCAAATTGGGACGACTTAGCGGTCAGCCCCAGCATTTT. Encoded protein: CASKLGRLSGQPQHF.

The chain is built from TRBV14 and TRBJ1-6; D remains ambiguous. The germline gives CDR1 SGHDN, CDR2 FVKESK. Deletions cut 1 base from V and 14 bases from J, with 15 bases between. CDR3 size: 14 residues. The DNA of the CDR3 is TGTGCCAGCAGCCAAGGGCACACCCCACTCTCCCTCCACTTT. This encodes CASSQGHTPLSLHF.

V usage is TRBV7-3 and J usage is TRBJ2-2, with a tentative D call TRBD2 (7 bases). Germline V gene sequence: CDR1 SGHTA, CDR2 FQGTGA. The CDR3 has 15 amino acids. V was trimmed by 4 bases and J by 8 bases, leaving 17 bases between them. CDR3 sequence: CASSSRGGAGGELFF. Here the CDR3 DNA reads TGTGCCAGCAGCTCTCGAGGGGGAGCGGGAGGGGAGCTGTTTTTT. Full variable domain (remainder filled in from reference TRBV7-3 and TRBJ2-2): GAGVSQTPSNKVTEKGKYVELRCDPISGHTALYWYRQSLGQGPEFLIYFQGTGAADDSGLPNDRFFAVRPEGSVSTLKIQRTERGDSAVYLCASSSRGGAGGELFFGEGSRLTVL.

This sequence joins TRBV29-1 and TRBJ2-3, with D maybe TRBD2 (6 bases). CDR1 and CDR2 from the germline V gene are SQVTM and ANQGSEA. CDR3 length equals 13 residues. V was cut by 1 base and J by 7 bases, with 12 bases left in between. The CDR3 sequence: CSVEVEGQNTQYF. CDR3 DNA sequence: TGCAGCGTTGAAGTGGAGGGGCAAAATACGCAGTATTTT.

This clone was counted a few times. J is TRBJ2-3 and V is TRBV6-2 or TRBV6-3; 7 bases align to TRBD2. Germline CDR1 MNHEY, CDR2 SVGEGT. V shed 6 bases, J shed 6 bases, and the junction held 9 bases outside the gene matches. The CDR3 is 14 residues long. Here the CDR3 DNA reads TGTGCCAGCAGCCCTAGGGTCGGGGGGGATACGCAGTATTTT. Translated: CASSPRVGGDTQYF.

The chain uses TRBV5-5 and TRBJ1-4; possible D gene TRBD1, 6 bases. Looked up from germline, CDR1 is SGHKS and CDR2 is YYEKEE (reference sequence). The CDR3 is 15 amino acids. V was trimmed by 5 bases and J by 4 bases, leaving 15 bases between them. The CDR3: CASSLLQGRNEKLFF. CDR3 DNA sequence: TGTGCCAGCAGTTTGTTACAGGGCCGTAATGAAAAACTGTTTTTT.

The CDR3: CASSPGLSGGLYGYTF. CDR3 coding DNA: TGTGCCAGCTCACCAGGGCTGTCGGGAGGCCTCTATGGCTACACCTTC. The gene calls are TRBV18 and TRBJ1-2, with D hard to call. CDR1 is KGHSH, CDR2 LQKENI, per germline. The CDR3 runs to 16 residues. V was shortened by 2 bases and J by 4 bases, with 17 bases between the two germline ends.

V and J are TRBV3-1 (or the pseudogene TRBV3-2) and TRBJ2-5; 8 nucleotides line up with TRBD2. This CDR3 is built from 16 residues. The germline V gene has CDR1 LGHDT and CDR2 YNNKEL (reference sequence). The J segment lost 1 base and the V segment lost 5 bases, leaving 9 bases of the junction unmatched. The CDR3 here is CASSTRGGGSQETQYF. The CDR3 bases are TGTGCCAGCAGCACTCGGGGCGGGGGGTCCCAAGAGACCCAGTACTTC.

The rearrangement uses TRBV19 and TRBJ2-1, with D unresolved. V gave up 3 bases and J gave up 7 bases, with 13 bases separating them. This CDR3 is 14 amino acids long. CDR1 is LNHDA and CDR2 is SQIVND in the germline V gene (reference sequence). Here the CDR3 DNA reads TGTGCCAGTAGTATTCGAGGCCTTTTAAATGAGCAGTTCTTC. Translated: CASSIRGLLNEQFF.

The chain recombines TRBV9 with TRBJ2-4, with D unclear. Looked up from germline, CDR1 is SGDLS and CDR2 is YYNGEE. The ends were cut back, 0 bases at V and 7 bases at J, with 14 bases in the middle. The CDR3 has 15 amino acids. In DNA form, the CDR3 reads TGTGCCAGCAGCGTAGACCCTTCCGGGCAGAACATTCAGTACTTC. Translating it yields CASSVDPSGQNIQYF.

The rearrangement links TRBV9 to TRBJ1-6, with a possible D match to TRBD1 (5 bases). The CDR3 contains 15 residues. Germline CDR1 is SGDLS and CDR2 is YYNGEE. Trimming stripped 4 bases from V and 4 bases from J, with 12 bases between. The CDR3 coding sequence is TGTGCCAGCAGCCTCCGGGGGGGGTATAATTCACCCCTCCACTTT. Protein sequence: CASSLRGGYNSPLHF.

The V and J genes are TRBV12-3 or TRBV12-4 and TRBJ1-4; D is unresolved. Trimming took 8 bases from V and 11 from J, leaving 12 bases between them. CDR3 length: 11 amino acids. The CDR3 nucleotides are TGTGCCAGCCGGTTGAGGGATAAACTGTTTTTT. Its translation is CASRLRDKLFF.

J is TRBJ2-2 and V is TRBV10-1, with TRBD2 matching over 9 bases. Germline CDR1 reads WNHNN; CDR2 reads SYGVQD (reference sequence). This CDR3 is built from 14 residues. Trimming took 11 bases from V and 3 from J; bases not matched to a gene: 7. In DNA, the CDR3 is TGCGCCGGTAGCGGGGGTTCCGACACCGGGGAGCTGTTTTTT. Translated: CAGSGGSDTGELFF.

This clone occurred once. This rearrangement joins TRBV4-1 to TRBJ1-1; the D gene is possibly TRBD1 (6 bases). Trimming took 5 bases from V and 8 from J, leaving 18 bases between them. CDR1 is MGHRA, CDR2 YSYEKL, per germline. The CDR3 has 14 residues. The CDR3 coding sequence is TGCGCCAGCAGCAAGGCCTCCAGGGGCGGGGAAGCTTTCTTT. As protein: CASSKASRGGEAFF.

This clone was seen a single time. The chain has TRBV18 and TRBJ1-1, with unresolved D. The CDR3 has 13 residues. V lost 5 bases to trimming and J lost 1 base, with 8 bases between them. From germline, CDR1 is KGHSH and CDR2 LQKENI. The CDR3 DNA follows: TGTGCCAGCTCAGATCAGCCGAACACTGAAGCTTTCTTT. This gives the protein CASSDQPNTEAFF. Filled out from reference TRBV18 and TRBJ1-1, the complete variable domain reads NAGVMQNPRHLVRRRGQEARLRCSPMKGHSHVYWYRQLPEEGLKFMVYLQKENIIDESGMPKERFSAEFPKEGPSILRIQQVVRGDSAAYFCASSDQPNTEAFFGQGTRLTVV.

The V gene is TRBV5-5, the J gene TRBJ2-7; D may be TRBD2 (6 bases). CDR1 is SGHKS and CDR2 is YYEKEE in the germline V gene (reference sequence). The germline V and J ends were trimmed by 0 bases and 4 bases, with 14 bases remaining between them. The CDR3 covers 15 residues. The CDR3 loop is CASSLEGAGIYEQYF. CDR3 bases: TGTGCCAGCAGCTTGGAAGGTGCGGGGATTTACGAGCAGTACTTC.

The rearrangement joins TRBV5-6 to TRBJ2-1, with D maybe TRBD2 (5 bases). Germline V lookup: CDR1 SGHDT, CDR2 YYEEEE. V lost 3 bases and J 8 bases, leaving 9 bases between the germline ends. The CDR3 loop spans 12 amino acids. The CDR3 loop reads CASSYSVDEQFF. CDR3 nucleotide sequence: TGTGCCAGCAGCTATAGCGTTGATGAGCAGTTCTTC.

DNA of the CDR3: TGTGCCAGCAGCTTAGGGCAGGGTCTCGAGCAGTACTTC. As protein: CASSLGQGLEQYF. V and J are TRBV11-2 and TRBJ2-7, with D possibly TRBD1 on 5 matching bases. Looked up from germline, CDR1 is SGHAT and CDR2 is FQNNGV. The CDR3 runs 13 residues. V lost 1 base to trimming and J lost 6 bases, with 10 bases between them.

The rearrangement links TRBV5-6 to TRBJ2-1; 8 bases line up with TRBD1. The germline CDR1 and CDR2 sequences are SGHDT and YYEEEE. Germline trimming cut 3 bases from V and 10 bases from J; bases unmatched to any gene: 12. The CDR3 is 15 amino acids. CDR3 nucleotides: TGTGCCAGCAGCTCCTTCCGGGACAGGAACGGGGAGCAGTTCTTC. Amino acids: CASSSFRDRNGEQFF.

In this sample, this clone turned up a few times. DNA of the CDR3: TGTGCCAGCAGTTACCTTGACAGATACCCCTCCTACGAGCAGTACTTC. It is translated as CASSYLDRYPSYEQYF. V and J are TRBV6-8 and TRBJ2-7, with a possible D match to TRBD1 (5 bases). Trimming took 2 bases from V and 0 from J, leaving 14 bases between them. The germline gives CDR1 MNHGY, CDR2 SAAAGT. This CDR3 is built from 16 residues.

CDR3 nucleotide sequence: TGCGCCAGCAGTTGGGCAACTAATGAAAAACTGTTTTTT. Residues: CASSWATNEKLFF. The chain links TRBV5-1 to TRBJ1-4; unclear D gene. The germline V gene has CDR1 SGHRS and CDR2 YFSETQ. The CDR3 extends over 13 amino acids. The V end lost 5 bases, the J end lost 0 bases, and 5 bases lay between the germline ends.

The rearrangement joins TRBV19 to TRBJ1-5; 7 bases match TRBD1. The CDR3 sequence is 15 residues long. V lost 10 bases, J lost 0 bases, and 9 bases stayed unmatched. The germline CDR1 and CDR2 sequences are LNHDA and SQIVND (reference sequence). The CDR3 bases are TGTGCCACCCGCGGACAGGTTTATAGCAATCAGCCCCAGCATTTT. Its protein is CATRGQVYSNQPQHF.

The chain combines TRBV24-1 with TRBJ2-1; D uncertain. Trimming took off 4 bases at V and 6 bases at J, with 12 bases between the two ends. Germline assignment: CDR1 KGHDR and CDR2 SFDVKD. The CDR3 length is 14 residues. The CDR3 is CATSDPATANEQFF. In DNA form, the CDR3 reads TGTGCCACCAGTGACCCAGCCACAGCCAATGAGCAGTTCTTC.

This rearrangement joins TRBV27 to TRBJ2-1; tentative D call: TRBD2 (6 bases). There are 11 residues in the CDR3. Germline lookup yields CDR1 MNHEY and CDR2 SMNVEV (reference sequence). V gave up 5 bases and J gave up 10 bases, with 9 bases separating them. The CDR3 protein is CASSGGREQFF. The CDR3 DNA follows: TGTGCCAGCAGTGGAGGGAGGGAGCAGTTCTTC.

With regard to this clone: Other DNA sequences in this sample translate to the same CDR3. The V gene is TRBV3-1 (or the pseudogene TRBV3-2), the J gene TRBJ1-5; tentative D call: TRBD1 (5 bases). From germline, CDR1 is LGHDT and CDR2 YNNKEL (reference sequence). V was pared by 4 bases and J by 0 bases, with 13 bases between. There are 16 residues in the CDR3. This CDR3 is CASSLGTDNSNQPQHF. CDR3 nucleotide sequence: TGTGCCAGCAGCCTTGGGACTGACAATAGCAATCAGCCCCAGCATTTT.

This clone was seen a single time. V and J are TRBV7-3 and TRBJ2-1; 13 nucleotides match TRBD2. Germline V CDR1 and CDR2: SGHTA, FQGTGA. This CDR3 has 16 residues. The V segment lost 5 bases and the J segment 5 bases; nucleotides outside the gene matches: 6. In DNA, the CDR3 is TGTGCCAGCAGCCCCCTGACTAGCGGGGGGAACAATGAGCAGTTCTTC. Translation gives CASSPLTSGGNNEQFF.